The 3 T cell receptor beta chains reported below all come from one sample, sequenced in a study of blood T cell repertoires in COVID-19. The assay was immunoSEQ multiplex PCR, and TCRdb's table has in-frame clones only and misses some. Of more than 150,000 clones in the sample, about 80% were seen once. Sequences were obtained from PBMCs or T cells enriched from blood (not recorded which). These receptors were taken from a man in his 60s who had been exposed to COVID-19.

The V and J genes are TRBV6-1 and TRBJ1-2; 9 bases are a match to TRBD1. Trimming at V came to 4 bases and at J to 2 bases, leaving 14 bases not matched to a gene. The CDR3 runs to 18 residues. CDR1 is MNHNS and CDR2 is SASEGT in the germline V gene. The CDR3 coding sequence is TGTGCCAGCAGTGCGCAACCGGGACAGGGAATTTCCAACTATGGCTACACCTTC. Its translation is CASSAQPGQGISNYGYTF.

The rearrangement joins TRBV19 to TRBJ1-4; D is unclear. Per the germline V gene, CDR1 is LNHDA and CDR2 is SQIVND (reference sequence). This CDR3 is built from 16 residues. Trimming cost V 5 bases and J 8 bases, with 21 bases left between them. CDR3 coding DNA: TGTGCCAGTAGTTGGGCGTTGGCCCCCCGATTGGAAAAACTGTTTTTT. Its translation is CASSWALAPRLEKLFF.

The V gene is TRBV7-9, the J gene TRBJ2-2; 8 bases are shared with TRBD2. Trimming took 7 bases from V and 3 from J; bases not matched to a gene: 10. The CDR3 contains 16 residues. Germline V gene sequence: CDR1 SEHNR, CDR2 FQNEAQ (reference sequence). The CDR3 bases are TGTGCCAGCATCCGGGAGGGGGAACGGGACACCGGGGAGCTGTTTTTT. Translating gives CASIREGERDTGELFF.